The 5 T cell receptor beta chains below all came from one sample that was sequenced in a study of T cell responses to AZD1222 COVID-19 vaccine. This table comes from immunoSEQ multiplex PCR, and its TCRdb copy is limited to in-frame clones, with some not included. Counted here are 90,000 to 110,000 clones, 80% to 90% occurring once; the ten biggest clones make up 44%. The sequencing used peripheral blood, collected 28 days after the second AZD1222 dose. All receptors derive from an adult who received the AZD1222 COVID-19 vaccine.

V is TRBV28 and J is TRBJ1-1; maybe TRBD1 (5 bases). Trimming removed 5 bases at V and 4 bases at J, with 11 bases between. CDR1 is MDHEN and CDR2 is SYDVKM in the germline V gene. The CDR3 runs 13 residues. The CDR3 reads CASSTNRLTEAFF. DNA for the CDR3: TGTGCCAGCAGTACTAACAGGCTCACTGAAGCTTTCTTT.

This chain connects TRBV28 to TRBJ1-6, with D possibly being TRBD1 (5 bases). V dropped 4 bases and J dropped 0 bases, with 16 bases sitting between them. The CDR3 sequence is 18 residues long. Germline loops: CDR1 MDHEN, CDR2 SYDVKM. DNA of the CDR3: TGTGCCAGCAGTTCGCCCGGGACCCCGAGCTCCTATAATTCACCCCTCCACTTT. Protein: CASSSPGTPSSYNSPLHF. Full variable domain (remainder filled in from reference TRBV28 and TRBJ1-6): DVKVTQSSRYLVKRTGEKVFLECVQDMDHENMFWYRQDPGLGLRLIYFSYDVKMKEKGDIPEGYSVSREKKERFSLILESASTNQTSMYLCASSSPGTPSSYNSPLHFGNGTRLTVT.

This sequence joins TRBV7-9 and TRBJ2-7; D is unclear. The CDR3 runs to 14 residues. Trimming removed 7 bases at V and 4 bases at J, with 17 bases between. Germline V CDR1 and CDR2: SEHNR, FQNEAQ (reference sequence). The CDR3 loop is CASTRVGPKYEQYF. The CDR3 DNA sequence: TGTGCCAGCACTCGAGTCGGGCCGAAATACGAGCAGTACTTC.

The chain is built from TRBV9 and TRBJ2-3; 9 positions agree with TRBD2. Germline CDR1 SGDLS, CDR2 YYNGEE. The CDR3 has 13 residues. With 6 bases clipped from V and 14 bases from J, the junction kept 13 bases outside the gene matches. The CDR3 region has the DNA TGTGCCAGCACCCTCAGCGGGAGGCCTGGCAGGTATTTT. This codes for CASTLSGRPGRYF.

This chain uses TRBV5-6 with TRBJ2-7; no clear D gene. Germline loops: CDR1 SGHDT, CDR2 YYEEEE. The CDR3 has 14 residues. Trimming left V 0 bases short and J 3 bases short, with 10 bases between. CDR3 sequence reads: CASSLAERSYEQYF. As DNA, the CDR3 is TGTGCCAGCAGCTTGGCCGAACGGAGCTACGAGCAGTACTTC. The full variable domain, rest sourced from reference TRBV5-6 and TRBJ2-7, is DAGVTQSPTHLIKTRGQQVTLRCSPKSGHDTVSWYQQALGQGPQFIFQYYEEEERQRGNFPDRFSGHQFPNYSSELNVNALLLGDSALYLCASSLAERSYEQYFGPGTRLTVT.